Presented here are 27 T cell receptor beta chains from one specimen sequenced in a study of identifying expanded T cells in peripheral blood. The table came from immunoSEQ multiplex PCR; TCRdb's copy has only in-frame clones and leaves some out. Among more than 75,000 clones listed, about 90% were seen once. Sequencing was performed on blood. The receptors were gathered from a person aged 18 to 75 in good health.

This clone was recorded once. The rearrangement uses TRBV18 and TRBJ2-4, with TRBD1 identical over 8 bases. Germline V CDR1 and CDR2: KGHSH, LQKENI. The CDR3 extends over 16 amino acids. Germline trimming cut 4 bases from V and 1 base from J; bases unmatched to any gene: 6. The CDR3 reads CASSRGQGWAKNIQYF. CDR3 nucleotides: TGTGCCAGCTCACGCGGACAGGGATGGGCCAAAAACATTCAGTACTTC.

The V gene is TRBV5-5, the J gene TRBJ2-2; 7 bases are shared with TRBD1. Germline V gives CDR1 SGHKS, CDR2 YYEKEE (reference sequence). The CDR3 is 15 residues long. J lost 5 bases, V lost 0 bases, and 4 bases had no gene match. The CDR3 sequence is CASSLVGQRTGELFF. CDR3 nucleotides: TGTGCCAGCAGCTTGGTGGGACAGAGAACCGGGGAGCTGTTTTTT.

This chain links TRBV30 with TRBJ1-2, with a possible D match to TRBD1 (5 bases). The ends were cut back, 2 bases at V and 6 bases at J, with 10 bases in the middle. The germline V gene has CDR1 GTSNPN and CDR2 SVGIG (reference sequence). The CDR3 loop spans 12 amino acids. This chain's CDR3 is CAWSSGVHGYTF. As DNA, the CDR3 is TGTGCCTGGAGTTCGGGGGTGCATGGCTACACCTTC.

The V call is TRBV11-1, the J call TRBJ2-5; no firm D call. V gave up 5 bases and J gave up 0 bases, with 4 bases separating them. The CDR3 spans 12 residues. CDR1 and CDR2 from the germline V gene are SGHAT and FQDESV (reference sequence). CDR3 region: CASSPNQETQYF. DNA for the CDR3: TGTGCCAGCAGCCCCAACCAAGAGACCCAGTACTTC.

The rearrangement links TRBV5-1 to TRBJ2-1; 11 nucleotides line up with TRBD2. CDR1 is SGHRS and CDR2 is YFSETQ in the germline V gene. This CDR3 is 14 amino acids long. The ends lost 5 bases at V and 6 bases at J; junction bases unmatched: 4. Here the CDR3 reads CASRVSGGANEQFF. CDR3 nucleotide sequence: TGCGCCAGCAGAGTTAGCGGGGGGGCCAATGAGCAGTTCTTC.

The chain is built from TRBV27 and TRBJ2-7; 7 positions match TRBD2. The V gene end was trimmed by 2 bases and the J gene end by 5 bases; junction bases not matched to a gene: 6. CDR3 length: 14 amino acids. CDR1 is MNHEY, CDR2 SMNVEV, per germline (reference sequence). CDR3: CASSLAGVSHEQYF. The CDR3, as DNA: TGTGCCAGCAGTTTAGCGGGAGTATCCCACGAGCAGTACTTC.

The rearrangement joins TRBV7-3 to TRBJ2-6; TRBD1 agrees at 9 bases. The V gene's germline CDR1 is SGHTA and CDR2 FQGTGA. Trimming cost V 4 bases and J 0 bases; bases outside gene matches: 7. The CDR3 covers 18 residues. The CDR3 region is CASSSRTGEFSGANVLTF. CDR3 in DNA: TGTGCCAGCAGCTCGCGGACAGGGGAATTCTCTGGGGCCAACGTCCTGACTTTC.

The chain carries TRBV18 and TRBJ2-2, with TRBD1 identical over 12 bases. The CDR3 length is 16 residues. Per germline, CDR1 KGHSH and CDR2 LQKENI. The trim removed 6 bases at V and 1 base at J, leaving 3 bases unmatched. The CDR3 here is CASSGQGARNTGELFF. The CDR3 DNA is TGTGCCAGCTCGGGACAGGGGGCGCGGAACACCGGGGAGCTGTTTTTT.

The chain carries TRBV28 and TRBJ1-6; no reliable D call. Deletions cut 3 bases from V and 8 bases from J, with 5 bases between. CDR1 and CDR2 from the germline V gene are MDHEN and SYDVKM. The CDR3 is 12 residues long. The CDR3 reads CASSLRDSPLHF. In DNA form, the CDR3 reads TGTGCCAGCAGTTTGAGGGATTCACCCCTCCACTTT.

This clone was observed a single time. The chain has TRBV4-1 and TRBJ2-1; D possibly corresponds to TRBD2 (5 bases). The CDR3 runs 12 residues. Germline V gene data show CDR1 as MGHRA and CDR2 as YSYEKL. The V and J ends lost 4 bases and 10 bases respectively, with 11 bases between them. CDR3 amino acids: CASSRVPGEQFF. CDR3 DNA: TGCGCCAGCAGCCGGGTTCCGGGAGAGCAGTTCTTC.

This clone appeared a single time. The CDR3 here is CASSHARGWGTEAFF. The CDR3 DNA sequence: TGTGCCAGCAGCCACGCCCGGGGGTGGGGAACTGAAGCTTTCTTT. V gene TRBV7-2 combines with J gene TRBJ1-1, with TRBD1 as a possible D gene (5 bases). V gave up 5 bases and J gave up 5 bases, with 18 bases separating them. The CDR3 totals 15 residues. CDR1 and CDR2 from the germline V gene are SGHTA and FQGNSA. The full variable domain, rest sourced from reference TRBV7-2 and TRBJ1-1, is GAGVSQSPSNKVTEKGKDVELRCDPISGHTALYWYRQSLGQGLEFLIYFQGNSAPDKSGLPSDRFSAERTGGSVSTLTIQRTQQEDSAVYLCASSHARGWGTEAFFGQGTRLTVV.

In its sample, this clone was seen once. The CDR3 region has the DNA TGTGCCATCATAACAGAATCCTACGAGCAGTACTTC. The encoded protein is CAIITESYEQYF. This chain uses TRBV10-3 with TRBJ2-7, with D uncertain. The CDR3 consists of 12 residues. Germline V lookup: CDR1 ENHRY, CDR2 SYGVKD. Trimming cost V 7 bases and J 1 base, with 8 bases left between them.

This chain joins TRBV2 and TRBJ2-7; D assignment may be TRBD1 or TRBD2 (5 bases each). Per the germline V gene, CDR1 is SNHLY and CDR2 is FYNNEI. Trimming took off 6 bases at V and 4 bases at J, with 22 bases between the two ends. The CDR3 covers 16 residues. The CDR3 nucleotides read TGTGCCAGCAGCCCGGGACGGGGTAATTCAAAATACGAGCAGTACTTC. It encodes CASSPGRGNSKYEQYF. Full variable domain (outside the CDR3, taken from reference TRBV2 and TRBJ2-7): EPEVTQTPSHQVTQMGQEVILRCVPISNHLYFYWYRQILGQKVEFLVSFYNNEISEKSEIFDDQFSVERPDGSNFTLKIRSTKLEDSAMYFCASSPGRGNSKYEQYFGPGTRLTVT.

The chain links TRBV19 to TRBJ1-2; D unclear. Trimming shortened V by 0 bases and J by 2 bases, and 13 bases separated the two germline ends. This CDR3 has 16 residues. Germline CDR1 reads LNHDA; CDR2 reads SQIVND (reference sequence). In nucleotides, the CDR3 is TGTGCCAGTAGTATAGATCGTGTCGGACGGAACTATGGCTACACCTTC. It yields the protein CASSIDRVGRNYGYTF. Drawing the rest from reference TRBV19 and TRBJ1-2, the complete variable domain is DGGITQSPKYLFRKEGQNVTLSCEQNLNHDAMYWYRQDPGQGLRLIYYSQIVNDFQKGDIAEGYSVSREKKESFPLTVTSAQKNPTAFYLCASSIDRVGRNYGYTFGSGTRLTVV.

This clone was picked up a small number of times. The chain employs TRBV5-6 and TRBJ1-1, with D possibly matching TRBD1 (5 bases). V was cut by 0 bases and J by 1 base, with 7 bases left in between. CDR1 and CDR2 from the germline V gene are SGHDT and YYEEEE. The CDR3 is 14 amino acids. The CDR3 nucleotides are TGTGCCAGCAGCTTGGCGGGGCCGAACACTGAAGCTTTCTTT. Translated, it gives CASSLAGPNTEAFF.

This chain uses TRBV6-1 with TRBJ2-7; no clear D. Germline-derived CDR1 and CDR2 are MNHNS and SASEGT. The CDR3 contains 15 residues. Trimming shortened V by 1 base and J by 0 bases, and 10 bases separated the two germline ends. Here the CDR3 reads CASSEGPRPSYEQYF. In nucleotides, the CDR3 is TGTGCCAGCAGTGAAGGTCCGCGGCCCTCCTACGAGCAGTACTTC.

This clone was found a few times. The chain is built from TRBV6-5 and TRBJ2-7, with D unclear. CDR1 is MNHEY, CDR2 SVGAGI, per germline. This CDR3 is built from 11 residues. The germline V and J ends were trimmed by 6 bases and 1 base, with 4 bases remaining between them. This chain's CDR3 is CASSRSYEQYF. Written as DNA, the CDR3 is TGTGCCAGCAGCCGATCCTACGAGCAGTACTTC.

The genes are TRBV27 and TRBJ1-2, with TRBD1 as a possible D gene (5 bases). The CDR3 totals 15 residues. Germline lookup yields CDR1 MNHEY and CDR2 SMNVEV (reference sequence). V was cut by 5 bases and J by 4 bases, with 17 bases left in between. In nucleotides, the CDR3 is TGTGCCAGCAGTCCCAGAGGCAGGGTGGCCTATGGCTACACCTTC. This translates into CASSPRGRVAYGYTF.

The CDR3 reads CATSRVPSTNTGELFF. The CDR3 nucleotides are TGTGCCACCAGCAGAGTCCCATCTACGAACACCGGGGAGCTGTTTTTT. V usage is TRBV15 and J usage is TRBJ2-2; D call uncertain. CDR1 and CDR2 from the germline V gene are LNHNV and YYDKDF (reference sequence). The CDR3 runs to 16 residues. V shed 1 base and J shed 0 bases, with 9 bases lying between them.

V usage is TRBV29-1 and J usage is TRBJ2-5, with no clear D. Germline assignment: CDR1 SQVTM and CDR2 ANQGSEA. V lost 6 bases to trimming and J lost 2 bases, with 4 bases between them. The CDR3 length is 10 residues. CDR3 loop: CSVGQETQYF. In nucleotides, the CDR3 is TGCAGCGTAGGGCAAGAGACCCAGTACTTC.

V usage is TRBV6-6 and J usage is TRBJ2-1, with D possibly being TRBD1 (6 bases). V gave up 5 bases and J gave up 2 bases, with 7 bases separating them. The CDR3 runs 13 residues. CDR1 and CDR2 (germline): MNHNY, SVGAGI (reference sequence). The CDR3 spells CASSRDTYNEQFF. In nucleotides, the CDR3 is TGTGCCAGCAGTCGGGACACCTACAATGAGCAGTTCTTC.

The rearrangement links TRBV10-1 to TRBJ2-1; the D gene could be TRBD1 or TRBD2 (5 bases each). The CDR3 sequence is 16 residues long. Germline CDR1 reads WNHNN; CDR2 reads SYGVQD (reference sequence). Trimming pared 0 bases from V and 7 bases from J, leaving 16 bases between. CDR3 nucleotide sequence: TGCGCCAGCAGTGAGTCGCTCAGGTTGAGGGGTAATGAGCAGTTCTTC. Protein product: CASSESLRLRGNEQFF.

This CDR3 reads CASSEMTSGSTDTQYF. The CDR3, as DNA: TGTGCCAGCAGTGAAATGACTAGCGGGAGCACAGATACGCAGTATTTT. This chain connects TRBV6-4 to TRBJ2-3; 10 bases match TRBD2. Germline loops: CDR1 MRHNA, CDR2 SNTAGT. The CDR3 consists of 16 residues. Unmatched junction bases numbered 3, after V lost 3 bases and J lost 0 bases.

In this sample, this clone turned up once. The V call is TRBV6-5, the J call TRBJ2-7; the match to TRBD2 covers 8 bases. The length of the CDR3 is 14 residues. In germline, CDR1 is MNHEY, CDR2 SVGAGI. V dropped 4 bases and J dropped 5; count of bases not matched to a gene: 7. The CDR3 nucleotides are TGTGCCAGCAGTTTCGGGACTAGGACTAACGAGCAGTACTTC. It yields the protein CASSFGTRTNEQYF.

The chain combines TRBV23-1 with TRBJ1-5; 8 positions agree with TRBD1. TRBV23-1 counts as an open reading frame of uncertain function. J was trimmed by 1 base and V by 7 bases; bases with no gene match: 21. The CDR3 has 20 residues. In nucleotides, the CDR3 is TGCGCCAGCATCCCCGCTCAGGAGACAGGGGAAAATATAAGCAATCAGCCCCAGCATTTT. It encodes CASIPAQETGENISNQPQHF.

CDR3 sequence: CASNSRGPYNSPLHF. CDR3 sequence (DNA): TGCGCCAGCAACTCCCGGGGCCCTTATAATTCACCCCTCCACTTT. This sequence joins TRBV23-1 and TRBJ1-6, with D possibly matching TRBD1 (5 bases). TRBV23-1 is treated as an ORF (open reading frame) with a function not yet certain. Trimming left V 7 bases short and J 4 bases short, with 14 bases between. CDR3 length: 15 amino acids.

The chain employs TRBV2 and TRBJ2-1; D is perhaps TRBD1 (6 bases). CDR1 SNHLY and CDR2 FYNNEI come from the germline V gene. The length of the CDR3 is 15 residues. The V gene lost 6 bases and the J gene lost 0 bases, with 12 bases spanning the gap. The CDR3 loop reads CASRLQGPSYNEQFF. CDR3 bases: TGTGCCAGCAGACTACAGGGTCCCTCCTACAATGAGCAGTTCTTC.